A single sample is the source of the 23 T cell receptor beta chains below, sequenced in a study of blood T cell repertoires in COVID-19. Method: immunoSEQ multiplex PCR; TCRdb's copy keeps in-frame clones and lacks some. The sample has just over 300,000 clones; 85% to 90% are singletons. Input material: peripheral blood. The origin of the receptors is a woman in her twenties or thirties with COVID-19, enrolled during active disease.

The V and J genes are TRBV12-5 and TRBJ1-1; 9 positions match TRBD1. Trimming at V came to 6 bases and at J to 11 bases, leaving 16 bases not matched to a gene. From germline, CDR1 is LGHNT and CDR2 FRNRAP. This CDR3 is built from 15 residues. In DNA, the CDR3 is TGTGCTAGTGGCCTCCGCGCCGGGACAGGGTTTAGGGCTTTCTTT. Protein: CASGLRAGTGFRAFF.

The V call is TRBV2, the J call TRBJ1-1, with a tentative D call TRBD1 (6 bases). The CDR3 extends over 13 amino acids. V lost 9 bases, J lost 1 base, and 12 bases lay in between. Germline CDR1 is SNHLY and CDR2 is FYNNEI. The CDR3 region is CASYRAENTEAFF. CDR3 DNA sequence: TGTGCCAGTTACAGGGCAGAGAACACTGAAGCTTTCTTT.

The V and J genes are TRBV5-6 and TRBJ1-5, with TRBD1 matching 8 bases. The CDR3 consists of 14 residues. The junction had 7 bases not matched to a gene; V was cut back by 6 bases and J by 5 bases. From germline, CDR1 is SGHDT and CDR2 YYEEEE. CDR3 coding DNA: TGTGCCAGCACCGTGACAGGGGTCGATCAGCCCCAGCATTTT. It is translated as CASTVTGVDQPQHF. Together with reference TRBV5-6 and TRBJ1-5, the CDR3 gives the full variable domain: DAGVTQSPTHLIKTRGQQVTLRCSPKSGHDTVSWYQQALGQGPQFIFQYYEEEERQRGNFPDRFSGHQFPNYSSELNVNALLLGDSALYLCASTVTGVDQPQHFGDGTRLSIL.

V gene TRBV28 combines with J gene TRBJ2-2, with D tentatively TRBD1 (5 bases). Germline V gene data show CDR1 as MDHEN and CDR2 as SYDVKM. V lost 4 bases and J 5 bases, leaving 29 bases between the germline ends. CDR3 size: 20 residues. CDR3 sequence reads: CASSSMGSSLGPRATGELFF. The CDR3 region has the DNA TGTGCCAGCAGTTCTATGGGGTCTTCTCTGGGGCCCCGTGCGACCGGGGAGCTGTTTTTT.

This clone was seen a few times. The chain recombines TRBV12-3 or TRBV12-4 with TRBJ1-2; D unresolved. The V and J ends lost 4 bases and 8 bases respectively, with 14 bases between them. The CDR3 is 13 amino acids. CDR3 in DNA: TGTGCCAGCAGTTCCCCGGGGAGGAGGGGCTACACCTTC. It encodes CASSSPGRRGYTF.

The chain employs TRBV11-3 and TRBJ2-7, with a possible D match to TRBD1 (5 bases). The V end lost 1 base, the J end lost 5 bases, and 12 bases lay between the germline ends. The CDR3 runs 14 residues. In germline, CDR1 is SGHNT, CDR2 YENEEA. CDR3 in amino acids: CASSLVAGRNEQYF. The CDR3 DNA is TGTGCCAGCAGCTTAGTTGCAGGGCGCAACGAGCAGTACTTC.

The chain employs TRBV4-3 and TRBJ2-2; 7 nucleotides line up with TRBD1. The V and J ends lost 0 bases and 2 bases, in that order; junction bases with no gene match: 6. The CDR3 length is 17 residues. Germline V CDR1 and CDR2: LGHNA, YSLEER. This chain's CDR3 is CASSQDQDRPNTGELFF. The CDR3 DNA sequence: TGCGCCAGCAGCCAAGATCAGGACAGGCCCAACACCGGGGAGCTGTTTTTT.

This chain connects TRBV30 to TRBJ1-2, with D possibly being TRBD1 (6 bases). V was clipped by 6 bases and J by 5 bases, with 10 bases between them. CDR1 and CDR2 from the germline V gene are GTSNPN and SVGIG (reference sequence). The CDR3 length is 11 residues. The chain's CDR3 is CACPGAYGYTF. CDR3 in DNA: TGTGCCTGCCCAGGGGCATATGGCTACACCTTC. Full variable domain (outside the CDR3, taken from reference TRBV30 and TRBJ1-2): SQTIHQWPATLVQPVGSPLSLECTVEGTSNPNLYWYRQAAGRGLQLLFYSVGIGQISSEVPQNLSASRPQDRQFILSSKKLLLSDSGFYLCACPGAYGYTFGSGTRLTVV.

The chain links TRBV5-8 to TRBJ1-2, with D maybe TRBD1 (6 bases). Between the trimmed V and J ends, which lost 1 base and 4 bases, there was a span of 8 bases. Germline V lookup: CDR1 SGHTS, CDR2 YDEGEE. CDR3 length: 13 residues. Here the CDR3 DNA reads TGTGCCAGCAGCTTGACAGGGTCCTATGGCTACACCTTC. Translating gives CASSLTGSYGYTF.

This clone was found once. V and J are TRBV7-8 and TRBJ2-6, with TRBD2 matching 7 bases. The CDR3 runs 18 residues. Unmatched junction bases numbered 11, after V lost 2 bases and J lost 4 bases. Germline-derived CDR1 and CDR2 are SGHVS and FQNEAQ. DNA for the CDR3: TGTGCCAGCAGCTTAATGTGGTTGGGGGGGTCAGGGGCCAACGTCCTGACTTTC. Translating it yields CASSLMWLGGSGANVLTF. The full variable domain, in which reference TRBV7-8 and TRBJ2-6 provide the parts outside the CDR3, is GAGVSQSPRYKVAKRGQDVALRCDPISGHVSLFWYQQALGQGPEFLTYFQNEAQLDKSGLPSDRFFAERPEGSVSTLKIQRTQQEDSAVYLCASSLMWLGGSGANVLTFGAGSRLTVL.

The rearrangement links TRBV5-4 to TRBJ1-2; the D gene is possibly TRBD1 (5 bases). Trimming cost V 1 base and J 4 bases, with 11 bases left between them. Germline V gene sequence: CDR1 SGHNT, CDR2 YYREEE (reference sequence). CDR3 size: 14 residues. This chain's CDR3 is CASSLKGAFYGYTF. The DNA of the CDR3 is TGTGCCAGCAGCTTGAAAGGGGCCTTCTATGGCTACACCTTC.

This clone has a handful of counts. The rearrangement links TRBV10-3 to TRBJ1-2; perhaps TRBD1 as D (5 bases). Looked up from germline, CDR1 is ENHRY and CDR2 is SYGVKD. The CDR3 loop spans 14 amino acids. V dropped 4 bases and J dropped 8 bases, with 17 bases sitting between them. The CDR3 protein is CAISGGRAAEGYTF. The CDR3 DNA reads TGTGCCATCAGTGGGGGCAGGGCGGCTGAAGGCTACACCTTC.

The V call is TRBV2, the J call TRBJ2-4; TRBD1 aligns across 9 bases. J was trimmed by 8 bases and V by 6 bases; bases with no gene match: 8. CDR3 size: 14 residues. Germline CDR1 is SNHLY and CDR2 is FYNNEI. The CDR3 DNA reads as TGTGCCAGCAGGGACAGGGGAATAGTGGACATTCAGTACTTC. This sequence encodes CASRDRGIVDIQYF.

The sample holds one count of this clone. The rearrangement links TRBV9 to TRBJ2-1; 8 bases are shared with TRBD1. V was pared by 0 bases and J by 5 bases, with 1 base of the junction left unmatched. The CDR3 consists of 14 residues. Per germline, CDR1 SGDLS and CDR2 YYNGEE. The CDR3 reads CASSVAGGHNEQFF. The DNA of the CDR3 is TGTGCCAGCAGCGTAGCAGGGGGCCACAATGAGCAGTTCTTC.

This clone was recorded only once. The chain is built from TRBV5-6 and TRBJ1-5; TRBD1 is a possible D gene (6 bases). V was cut by 1 base and J by 3 bases, with 11 bases left in between. The germline V gene has CDR1 SGHDT and CDR2 YYEEEE. The CDR3 spans 15 residues. The CDR3 region is CASSLRGGPNQPQHF. CDR3 bases: TGTGCCAGCAGCTTGAGGGGGGGCCCCAATCAGCCCCAGCATTTT. The whole variable domain, filled in from reference TRBV5-6 and TRBJ1-5, reads DAGVTQSPTHLIKTRGQQVTLRCSPKSGHDTVSWYQQALGQGPQFIFQYYEEEERQRGNFPDRFSGHQFPNYSSELNVNALLLGDSALYLCASSLRGGPNQPQHFGDGTRLSIL.

The chain carries TRBV5-1 and TRBJ1-5, with TRBD1 matching over 8 bases. V was pared by 4 bases and J by 7 bases, with 7 bases of the junction left unmatched. The length of the CDR3 is 14 residues. Germline V lookup: CDR1 SGHRS, CDR2 YFSETQ. The CDR3 sequence: CASSTGQEDQPQHF. The CDR3 bases are TGCGCCAGCAGCACGGGACAGGAGGACCAGCCCCAGCATTTT. The entire variable domain, with the rest obtained from reference TRBV5-1 and TRBJ1-5, is as follows: KAGVTQTPRYLIKTRGQQVTLSCSPISGHRSVSWYQQTPGQGLQFLFEYFSETQRNKGNFPGRFSGRQFSNSRSEMNVSTLELGDSALYLCASSTGQEDQPQHFGDGTRLSIL.

CDR3 in amino acids: CASSVSGSPDYGYTF. The DNA of the CDR3 is TGTGCCAGCAGCGTCTCGGGATCCCCAGACTATGGCTACACCTTC. This chain links TRBV9 with TRBJ1-2; the D is unclear. Germline-derived CDR1 and CDR2 are SGDLS and YYNGEE. Trimming stripped 2 bases from V and 3 bases from J, with 14 bases between. The CDR3 totals 15 residues.

The chain uses TRBV6-4 and TRBJ2-2; 7 positions match TRBD2. J lost 4 bases, V lost 4 bases, and 3 bases had no gene match. The CDR3 sequence is 14 residues long. Germline V gives CDR1 MRHNA, CDR2 SNTAGT. This CDR3 is CASSVGGGTGELFF. In DNA, the CDR3 is TGTGCCAGCAGTGTCGGCGGGGGCACCGGGGAGCTGTTTTTT.

This clone was detected a few times. This chain uses TRBV5-5 with TRBJ1-6; a weak D match, TRBD1 (6 bases). Germline V lookup: CDR1 SGHKS, CDR2 YYEKEE (reference sequence). This CDR3 is built from 16 residues. V shed 1 base and J shed 10 bases, with 18 bases lying between them. CDR3 bases: TGTGCCAGCAGCTTGCAGGGGTGGGGTCCCCAATCACCCCTCCACTTT. The encoded protein is CASSLQGWGPQSPLHF.

This rearrangement joins TRBV27 to TRBJ2-7, with a possible D match to TRBD2 (5 bases). CDR1 is MNHEY and CDR2 is SMNVEV in the germline V gene (reference sequence). V lost 2 bases to trimming and J lost 6 bases, with 8 bases between them. This CDR3 region has 12 residues. The CDR3 bases are TGTGCCAGCAGTTTAGAGGGTAGCGAGCAGTACTTC. Protein: CASSLEGSEQYF.

The V and J genes are TRBV4-1 and TRBJ2-3, with D uncertain. Trimming removed 3 bases from V and 6 bases from J, with 13 bases in between. The CDR3 covers 14 residues. The germline CDR1 and CDR2 sequences are MGHRA and YSYEKL. The CDR3 protein is CASSHLTGSDTQYF. In DNA form, the CDR3 reads TGCGCCAGCAGCCACCTGACCGGGTCCGATACGCAGTATTTT.

The chain employs TRBV29-1 and TRBJ2-1; possibly TRBD2 for D (6 bases). Germline V gene sequence: CDR1 SQVTM, CDR2 ANQGSEA. This CDR3 region has 15 residues. V lost 6 bases to trimming and J lost 3 bases, with 18 bases between them. CDR3 nucleotides: TGCAGCGTGACGGGACTCCAGTCGGTCTACAATGAGCAGTTCTTC. Amino acids: CSVTGLQSVYNEQFF.

The chain combines TRBV9 with TRBJ2-2; D call uncertain. The CDR3 loop spans 12 amino acids. Germline V gives CDR1 SGDLS, CDR2 YYNGEE. V was shortened by 6 bases and J by 3 bases, with 6 bases between the two germline ends. As DNA, the CDR3 is TGTGCCAGCACCACTCACACCGGGGAGCTGTTTTTT. Its translation is CASTTHTGELFF. Using reference TRBV9 and TRBJ2-2 for the parts outside the CDR3, the full variable domain is DSGVTQTPKHLITATGQRVTLRCSPRSGDLSVYWYQQSLDQGLQFLIQYYNGEERAKGNILERFSAQQFPDLHSELNLSSLELGDSALYFCASTTHTGELFFGEGSRLTVL.